This TCR beta chain is from a study of cytomegalovirus exposure and HLA in healthy donors. Study-wide findings and caveats: It was reportedly the case that the classifier diagnosed cytomegalovirus status with high specificity and sensitivity. Most TCR sequences proved rare, with some public TCRs found in many donors. Cytomegalovirus association was assigned to 170 or so TCR beta chains.

To note about this clone: Its antigen remains unidentified.

Trimming left V 1 base short and J 7 bases short, with 20 bases between. CDR3 length: 16 amino acids. Germline-derived CDR1 and CDR2 are SQVTM and ANQGSEA. TCRdb's table, derived via immunoSEQ multiplex PCR, lists solely in-frame clones and lacks some. The table includes about 220,000 clones, roughly 83% detected once. The receptor's source is a woman in her twenties or thirties in good health and CMV-seropositive. The V call is TRBV29-1, the J call TRBJ2-1, with D possibly called TRBD1 or TRBD2 (6 bases each). What was sequenced was PBMCs. The CDR3 spells CSVEVGGPPWLNEQFF. CDR3 nucleotides: TGCAGCGTTGAAGTCGGGGGCCCCCCATGGTTGAATGAGCAGTTCTTC.